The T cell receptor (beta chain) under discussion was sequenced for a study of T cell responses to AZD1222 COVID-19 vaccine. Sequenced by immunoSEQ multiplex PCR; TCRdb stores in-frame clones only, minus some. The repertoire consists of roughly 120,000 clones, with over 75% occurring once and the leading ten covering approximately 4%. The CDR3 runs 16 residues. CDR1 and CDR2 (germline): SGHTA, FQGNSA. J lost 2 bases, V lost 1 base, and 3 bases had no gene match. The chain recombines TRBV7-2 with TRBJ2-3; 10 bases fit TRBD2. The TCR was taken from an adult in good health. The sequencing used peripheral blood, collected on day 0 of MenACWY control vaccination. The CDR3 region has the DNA TGTGCCAGCAGCTTAGACGGGACTAGCGCCACAGATACGCAGTATTTT. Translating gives CASSLDGTSATDTQYF.